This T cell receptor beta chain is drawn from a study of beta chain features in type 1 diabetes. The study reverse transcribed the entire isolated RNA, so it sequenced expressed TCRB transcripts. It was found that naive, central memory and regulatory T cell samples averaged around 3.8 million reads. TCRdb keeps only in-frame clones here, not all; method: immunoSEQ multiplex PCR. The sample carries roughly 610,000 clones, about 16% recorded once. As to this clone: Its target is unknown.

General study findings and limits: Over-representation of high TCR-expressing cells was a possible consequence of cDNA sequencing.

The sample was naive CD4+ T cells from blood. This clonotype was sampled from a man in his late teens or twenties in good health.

CDR3 sequence reads: CASSQDLVGLISPNTIYF. In DNA, the CDR3 is TGCGCCAGCAGCCAAGATTTGGTCGGACTGATTTCTCCAAACACCATATATTTT. V and J are TRBV4-3 and TRBJ1-3; D is ambiguous. CDR3 length equals 18 residues. Germline-derived CDR1 and CDR2 are LGHNA and YSLEER. With 0 bases removed from V and 6 bases from J, the gap between germline ends came to 21 bases.